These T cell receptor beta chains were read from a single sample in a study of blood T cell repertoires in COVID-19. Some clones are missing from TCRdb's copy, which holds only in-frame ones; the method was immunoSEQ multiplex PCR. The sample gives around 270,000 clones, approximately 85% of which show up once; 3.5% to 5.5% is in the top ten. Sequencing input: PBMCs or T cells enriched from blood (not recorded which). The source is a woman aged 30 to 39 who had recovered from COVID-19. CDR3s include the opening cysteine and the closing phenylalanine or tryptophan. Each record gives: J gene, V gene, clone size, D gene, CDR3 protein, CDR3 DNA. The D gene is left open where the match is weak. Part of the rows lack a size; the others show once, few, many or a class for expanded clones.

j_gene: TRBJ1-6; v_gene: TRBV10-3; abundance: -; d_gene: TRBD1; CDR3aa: CAIRDRETGNSPLHF; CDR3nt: TGTGCCATCCGGGACAGGGAGACTGGGAATTCACCCCTCCACTTT
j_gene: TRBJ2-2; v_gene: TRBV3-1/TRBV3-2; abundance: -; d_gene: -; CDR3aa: CASSPTEVYTGELFF; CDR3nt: TGTGCCAGCAGCCCTACTGAGGTGTACACCGGGGAGCTGTTTTTT
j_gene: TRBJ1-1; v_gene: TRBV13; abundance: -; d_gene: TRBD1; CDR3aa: CASAYRTGGAGTEAFF; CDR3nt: TGTGCCAGCGCCTACAGGACAGGGGGCGCGGGAACTGAAGCTTTCTTT
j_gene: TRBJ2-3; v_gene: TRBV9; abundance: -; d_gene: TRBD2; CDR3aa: CASSEEGWVAGADTQYF; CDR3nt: TGTGCCAGCAGCGAGGAAGGTTGGGTAGCGGGGGCAGATACGCAGTATTTT
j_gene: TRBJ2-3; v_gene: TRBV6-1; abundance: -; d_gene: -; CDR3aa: CASSEWAGSNTDTQYF; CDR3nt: TGTGCCAGCAGTGAATGGGCAGGGTCCAACACAGATACGCAGTATTTT
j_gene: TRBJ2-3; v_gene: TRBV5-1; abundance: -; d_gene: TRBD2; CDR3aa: CASRASGYTDTQYF; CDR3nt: TGCGCCAGCAGGGCTAGCGGATACACAGATACGCAGTATTTT
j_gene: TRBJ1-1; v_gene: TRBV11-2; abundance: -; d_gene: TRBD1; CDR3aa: CASSAIRDRGVVRNTEAFF; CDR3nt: TGTGCCAGCAGCGCCATCCGGGACAGGGGAGTCGTTAGGAACACTGAAGCTTTCTTT
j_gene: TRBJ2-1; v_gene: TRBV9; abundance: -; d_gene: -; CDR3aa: CASSVGWFSRDYNEQFF; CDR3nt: TGTGCCAGCAGCGTAGGATGGTTCTCCCGGGACTACAATGAGCAGTTCTTC
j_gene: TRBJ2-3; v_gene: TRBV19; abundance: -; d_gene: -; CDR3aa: CASSMSVRGSTDTQYF; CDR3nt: TGTGCCAGTAGTATGTCTGTAAGAGGGTCCACAGATACGCAGTATTTT
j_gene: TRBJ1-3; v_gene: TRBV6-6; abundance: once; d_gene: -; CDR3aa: CASSPQGNSISGNTIYF; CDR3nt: TGTGCCAGCAGTCCCCAGGGGAACTCTATCTCTGGAAACACCATATATTTT
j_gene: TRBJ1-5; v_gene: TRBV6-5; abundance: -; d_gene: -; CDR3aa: CASNTSNQPQHF; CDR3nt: TGTGCCAGCAACACTAGCAATCAGCCCCAGCATTTT
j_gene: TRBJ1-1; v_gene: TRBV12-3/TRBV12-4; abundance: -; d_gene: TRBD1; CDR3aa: CASSRTGEVFF; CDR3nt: TGTGCCAGCAGTCGGACAGGTGAGGTTTTCTTT
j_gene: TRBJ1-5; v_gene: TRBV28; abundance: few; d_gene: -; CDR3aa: CASSFVDRNQPQHF; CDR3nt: TGTGCCAGCAGTTTTGTCGACAGGAATCAGCCCCAGCATTTT
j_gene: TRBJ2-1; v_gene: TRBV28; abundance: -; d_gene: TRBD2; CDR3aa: CAITSRGSSYNEQFF; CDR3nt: TGTGCCATCACAAGCCGCGGGAGCTCCTACAATGAGCAGTTCTTC
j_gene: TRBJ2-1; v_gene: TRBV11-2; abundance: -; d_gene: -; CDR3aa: CASSLSGKANEQFF; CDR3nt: TGTGCCAGCAGCTTATCGGGAAAAGCCAATGAGCAGTTCTTC
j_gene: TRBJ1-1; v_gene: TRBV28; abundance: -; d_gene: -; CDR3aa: CATIPPLAEAFF; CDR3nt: TGTGCCACCATCCCTCCCCTGGCCGAAGCTTTCTTT
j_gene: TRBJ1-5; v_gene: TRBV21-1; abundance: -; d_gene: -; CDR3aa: CASSKEEGSNQPQHF; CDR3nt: TGTGCCAGCAGCAAAGAGGAGGGCTCCAATCAGCCCCAGCATTTT
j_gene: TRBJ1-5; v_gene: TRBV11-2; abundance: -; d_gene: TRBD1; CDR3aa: CASSLTGVPWPQHF; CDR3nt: TGTGCCAGCAGCTTGACAGGGGTCCCTTGGCCCCAGCATTTT
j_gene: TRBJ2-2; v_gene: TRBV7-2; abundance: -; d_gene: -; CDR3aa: CASSLQAPGYTGELFF; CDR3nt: TGTGCCAGCAGCTTGCAGGCCCCAGGGTACACCGGGGAGCTGTTTTTT
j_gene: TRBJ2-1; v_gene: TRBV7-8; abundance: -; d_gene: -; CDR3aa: CASSLVGSYNEQFF; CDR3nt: TGTGCCAGCAGCTTAGTAGGGAGCTACAATGAGCAGTTCTTC
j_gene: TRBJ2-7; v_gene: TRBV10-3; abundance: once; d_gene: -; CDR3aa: CAITQAEGNEQYF; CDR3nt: TGTGCCATCACGCAGGCGGAGGGGAACGAGCAGTACTTC
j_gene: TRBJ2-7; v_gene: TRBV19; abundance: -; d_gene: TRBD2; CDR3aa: CASSIGPRAAGTKAYEQYF; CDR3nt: TGTGCCAGTAGTATTGGGCCGCGGGCAGCCGGGACTAAGGCCTACGAGCAGTACTTC
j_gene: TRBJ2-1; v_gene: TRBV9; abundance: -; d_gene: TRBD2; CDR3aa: CASSAQGTRGYNEQFF; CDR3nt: TGTGCCAGCAGCGCTCAGGGGACTAGAGGCTACAATGAGCAGTTCTTC
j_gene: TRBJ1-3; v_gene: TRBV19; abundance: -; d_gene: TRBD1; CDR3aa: CASSTGQGKNTIYF; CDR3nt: TGTGCCAGTAGTACAGGACAGGGAAAAAACACCATATATTTT
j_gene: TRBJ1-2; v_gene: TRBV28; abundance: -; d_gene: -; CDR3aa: CASSRRGEHYGYTF; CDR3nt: TGTGCCAGCAGTCGACGGGGGGAACACTATGGCTACACCTTC
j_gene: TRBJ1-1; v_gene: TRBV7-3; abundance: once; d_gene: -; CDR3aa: CASSLDRNTEAFF; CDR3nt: TGTGCCAGCAGCTTAGACAGGAACACTGAAGCTTTCTTT
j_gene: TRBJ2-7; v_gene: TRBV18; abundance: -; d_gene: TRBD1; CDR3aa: CASSTGYEQYF; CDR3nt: TGTGCCAGCTCGACAGGGTACGAGCAGTACTTC
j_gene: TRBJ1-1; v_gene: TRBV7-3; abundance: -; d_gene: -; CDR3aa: CASSPSLGYEAFF; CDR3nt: TGTGCCAGCAGCCCCAGTCTAGGATATGAAGCTTTCTTT
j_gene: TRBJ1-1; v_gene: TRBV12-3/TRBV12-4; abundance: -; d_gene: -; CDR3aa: CASSPRGEAFF; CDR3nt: TGTGCCAGCAGTCCTAGGGGTGAAGCTTTCTTT
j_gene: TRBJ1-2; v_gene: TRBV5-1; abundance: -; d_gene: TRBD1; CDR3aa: CASSLRQGGNYGYTF; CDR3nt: TGCGCCAGCAGCTTGAGGCAGGGGGGCAACTATGGCTACACCTTC
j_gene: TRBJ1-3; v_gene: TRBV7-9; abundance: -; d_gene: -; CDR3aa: CASSPTSGSGNTIYF; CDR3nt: TGTGCCAGCAGCCCCACGTCGGGTTCTGGAAACACCATATATTTT
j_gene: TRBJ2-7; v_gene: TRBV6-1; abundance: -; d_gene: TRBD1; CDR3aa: CASSGGRFGTGHSYEQYF; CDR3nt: TGTGCCAGCAGTGGAGGCCGTTTCGGGACAGGACATTCCTACGAGCAGTACTTC
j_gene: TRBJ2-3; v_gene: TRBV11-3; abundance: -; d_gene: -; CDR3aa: CASSPRGAAQYF; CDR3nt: TGTGCCAGCAGCCCCCGGGGGGCGGCGCAGTATTTT
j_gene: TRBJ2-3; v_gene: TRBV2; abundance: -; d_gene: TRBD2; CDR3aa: CASRPLAGGPGDTQYF; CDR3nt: TGTGCCAGCAGGCCCCTAGCGGGAGGGCCGGGGGATACGCAGTATTTT
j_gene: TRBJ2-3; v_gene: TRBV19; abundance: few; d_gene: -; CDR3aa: CASSTHPGQGTDTQYF; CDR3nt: TGTGCCAGTAGTACCCATCCGGGACAAGGCACAGATACGCAGTATTTT
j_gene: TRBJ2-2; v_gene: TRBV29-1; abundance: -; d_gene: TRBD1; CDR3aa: CSVDRGLTGELFF; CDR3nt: TGCAGCGTTGACAGGGGGCTAACCGGGGAGCTGTTTTTT
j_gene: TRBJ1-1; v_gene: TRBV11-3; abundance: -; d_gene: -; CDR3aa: CASSPDSLNTEAFF; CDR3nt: TGTGCCAGCAGCCCGGACAGCCTGAACACTGAAGCTTTCTTT
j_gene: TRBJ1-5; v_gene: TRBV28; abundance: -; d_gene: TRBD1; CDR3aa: CASSLIRGPGQPQHF; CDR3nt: TGTGCCAGCAGTCTGATAAGGGGGCCTGGTCAGCCCCAGCATTTT
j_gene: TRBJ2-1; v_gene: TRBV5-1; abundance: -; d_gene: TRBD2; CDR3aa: CASSSGTSEIQFF; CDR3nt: TGCGCCAGCAGCTCAGGGACTAGCGAAATCCAGTTCTTC
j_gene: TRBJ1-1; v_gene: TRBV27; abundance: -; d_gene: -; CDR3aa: CASSLSVGGTEAFF; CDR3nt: TGTGCCAGCAGTTTATCAGTCGGGGGTACTGAAGCTTTCTTT
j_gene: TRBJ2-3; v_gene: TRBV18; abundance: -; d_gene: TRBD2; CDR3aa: CASSPGLAGVVTDTQYF; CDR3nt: TGTGCCAGCTCACCGGGACTAGCGGGAGTAGTGACAGATACGCAGTATTTT
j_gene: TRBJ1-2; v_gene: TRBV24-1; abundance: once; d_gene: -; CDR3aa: CATSDNGWGRVYGYTF; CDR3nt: TGTGCCACCAGTGATAACGGTTGGGGGAGGGTGTATGGCTACACCTTC
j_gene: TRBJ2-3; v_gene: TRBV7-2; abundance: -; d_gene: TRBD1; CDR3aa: CASSNQGADTQYF; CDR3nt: TGTGCCAGCAGTAATCAGGGGGCAGATACGCAGTATTTT